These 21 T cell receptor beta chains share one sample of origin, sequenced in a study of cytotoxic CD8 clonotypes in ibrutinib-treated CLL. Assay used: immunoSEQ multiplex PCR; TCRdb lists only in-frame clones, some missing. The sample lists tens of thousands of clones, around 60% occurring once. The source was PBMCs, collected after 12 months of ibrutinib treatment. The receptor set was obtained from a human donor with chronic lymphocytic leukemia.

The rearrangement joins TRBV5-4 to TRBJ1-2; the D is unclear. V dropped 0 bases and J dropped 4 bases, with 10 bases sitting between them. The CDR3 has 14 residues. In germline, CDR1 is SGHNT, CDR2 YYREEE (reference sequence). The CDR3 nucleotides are TGTGCCAGCAGCTTGGCGGGGTATAGCTATGGCTACACCTTC. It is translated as CASSLAGYSYGYTF.

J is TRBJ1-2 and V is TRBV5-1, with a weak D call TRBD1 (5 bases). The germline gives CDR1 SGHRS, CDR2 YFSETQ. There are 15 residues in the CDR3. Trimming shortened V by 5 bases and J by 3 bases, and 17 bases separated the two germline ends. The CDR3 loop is CASRGTDRFHYGYTF. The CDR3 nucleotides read TGCGCCAGCAGAGGGACCGATCGGTTCCACTATGGCTACACCTTC. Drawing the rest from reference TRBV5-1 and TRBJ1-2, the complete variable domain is KAGVTQTPRYLIKTRGQQVTLSCSPISGHRSVSWYQQTPGQGLQFLFEYFSETQRNKGNFPGRFSGRQFSNSRSEMNVSTLELGDSALYLCASRGTDRFHYGYTFGSGTRLTVV.

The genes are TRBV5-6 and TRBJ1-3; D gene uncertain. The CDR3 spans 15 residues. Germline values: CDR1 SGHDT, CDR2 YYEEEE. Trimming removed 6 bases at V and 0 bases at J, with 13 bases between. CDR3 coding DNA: TGTGCCAGCAACTATTGGGGATCCTCTGGAAACACCATATATTTT. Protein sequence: CASNYWGSSGNTIYF.

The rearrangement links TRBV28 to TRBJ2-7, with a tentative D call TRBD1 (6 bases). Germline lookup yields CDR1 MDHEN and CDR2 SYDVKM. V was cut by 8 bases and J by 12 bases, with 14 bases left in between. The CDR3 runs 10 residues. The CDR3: CASGQPDPYF. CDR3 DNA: TGTGCCAGCGGACAGCCCGACCCGTACTTC. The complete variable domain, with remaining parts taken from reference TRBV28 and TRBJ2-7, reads DVKVTQSSRYLVKRTGEKVFLECVQDMDHENMFWYRQDPGLGLRLIYFSYDVKMKEKGDIPEGYSVSREKKERFSLILESASTNQTSMYLCASGQPDPYFGPGTRLTVT.

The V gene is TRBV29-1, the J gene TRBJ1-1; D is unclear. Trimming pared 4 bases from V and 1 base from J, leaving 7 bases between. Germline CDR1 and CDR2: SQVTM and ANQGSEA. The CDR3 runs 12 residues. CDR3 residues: CSVAAGNTEAFF. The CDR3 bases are TGCAGCGTTGCGGCGGGGAACACTGAAGCTTTCTTT.

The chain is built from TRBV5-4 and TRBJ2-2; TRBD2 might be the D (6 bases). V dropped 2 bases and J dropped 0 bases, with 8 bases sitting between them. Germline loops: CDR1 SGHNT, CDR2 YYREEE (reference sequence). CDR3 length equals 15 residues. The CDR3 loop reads CASSFPGANTGELFF. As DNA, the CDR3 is TGTGCCAGCAGCTTTCCGGGGGCGAACACCGGGGAGCTGTTTTTT.

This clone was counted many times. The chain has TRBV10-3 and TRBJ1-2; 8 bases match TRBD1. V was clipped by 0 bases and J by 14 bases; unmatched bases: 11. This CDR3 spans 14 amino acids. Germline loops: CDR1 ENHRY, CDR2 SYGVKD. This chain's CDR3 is CAISESGTGGLKTF. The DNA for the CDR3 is TGTGCCATCAGTGAGTCCGGGACAGGCGGTTTAAAGACCTTC.

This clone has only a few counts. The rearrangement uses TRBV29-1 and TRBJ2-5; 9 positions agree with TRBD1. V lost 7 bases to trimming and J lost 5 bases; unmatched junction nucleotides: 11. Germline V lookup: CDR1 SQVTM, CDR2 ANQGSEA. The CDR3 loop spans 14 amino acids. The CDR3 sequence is CSAEQGASWETQYF. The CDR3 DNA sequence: TGCAGCGCCGAACAGGGGGCGTCTTGGGAGACCCAGTACTTC.

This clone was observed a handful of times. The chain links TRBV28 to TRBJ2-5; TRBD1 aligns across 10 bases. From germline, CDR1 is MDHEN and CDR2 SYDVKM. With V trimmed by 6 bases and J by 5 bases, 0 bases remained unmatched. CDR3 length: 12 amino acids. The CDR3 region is CASRGQGETQYF. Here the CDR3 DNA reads TGTGCCAGCAGGGGACAGGGGGAGACCCAGTACTTC.

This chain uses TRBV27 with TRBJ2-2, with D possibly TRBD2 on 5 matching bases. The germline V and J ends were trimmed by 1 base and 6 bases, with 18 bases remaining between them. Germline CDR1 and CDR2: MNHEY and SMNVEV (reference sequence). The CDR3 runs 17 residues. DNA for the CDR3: TGTGCCAGCAGTTTATTTCCTAGCCTCGGGTTTCCCGGGGAGCTGTTTTTT. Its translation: CASSLFPSLGFPGELFF.

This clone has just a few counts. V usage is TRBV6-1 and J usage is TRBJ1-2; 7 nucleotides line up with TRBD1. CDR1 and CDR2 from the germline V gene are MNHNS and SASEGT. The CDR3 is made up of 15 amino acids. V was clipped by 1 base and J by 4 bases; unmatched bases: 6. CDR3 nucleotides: TGTGCCAGCAGTGAAGGATACAGGGGTAGCTATGGCTACACCTTC. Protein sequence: CASSEGYRGSYGYTF.

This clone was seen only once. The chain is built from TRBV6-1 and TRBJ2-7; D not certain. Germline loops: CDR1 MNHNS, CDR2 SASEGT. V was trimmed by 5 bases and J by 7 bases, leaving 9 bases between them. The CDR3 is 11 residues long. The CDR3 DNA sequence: TGTGCCAGCAGTTGGGGTTCGGAGCAGTACTTC. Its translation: CASSWGSEQYF.

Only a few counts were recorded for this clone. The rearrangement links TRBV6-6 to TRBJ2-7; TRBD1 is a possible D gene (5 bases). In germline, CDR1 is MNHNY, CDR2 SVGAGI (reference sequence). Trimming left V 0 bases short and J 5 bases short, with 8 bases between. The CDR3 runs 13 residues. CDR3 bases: TGTGCCAGCAGTTACTCGGCAGGGAACGAGCAGTACGTC. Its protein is CASSYSAGNEQYV.

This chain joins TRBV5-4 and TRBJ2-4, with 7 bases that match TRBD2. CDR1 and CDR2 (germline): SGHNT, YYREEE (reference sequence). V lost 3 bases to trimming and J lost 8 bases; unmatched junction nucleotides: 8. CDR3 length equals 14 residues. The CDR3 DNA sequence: TGTGCCAGCAGCTGGGGGGGGAGTTTTGACATTCAGTACTTC. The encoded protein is CASSWGGSFDIQYF.

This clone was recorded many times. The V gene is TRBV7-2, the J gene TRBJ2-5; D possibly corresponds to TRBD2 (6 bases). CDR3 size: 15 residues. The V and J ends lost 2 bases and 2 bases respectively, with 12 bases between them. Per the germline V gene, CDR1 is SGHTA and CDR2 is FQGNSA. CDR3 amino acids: CASSLPGTPQETQYF. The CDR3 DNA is TGTGCCAGCAGCTTACCTGGGACTCCTCAAGAGACCCAGTACTTC.

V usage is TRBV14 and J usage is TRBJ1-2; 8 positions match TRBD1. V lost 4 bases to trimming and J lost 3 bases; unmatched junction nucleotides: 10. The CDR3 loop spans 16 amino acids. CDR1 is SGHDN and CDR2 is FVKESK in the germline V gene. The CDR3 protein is CASSPYDRGGDYGYTF. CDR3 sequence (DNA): TGTGCCAGCAGCCCCTATGACAGGGGAGGAGACTATGGCTACACCTTC.

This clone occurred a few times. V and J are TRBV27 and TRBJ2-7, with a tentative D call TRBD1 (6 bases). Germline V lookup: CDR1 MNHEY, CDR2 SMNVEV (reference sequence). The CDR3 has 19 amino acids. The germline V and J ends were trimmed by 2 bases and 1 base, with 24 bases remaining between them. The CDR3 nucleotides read TGTGCCAGCAGTTTAGATACAGGGAAGACTCCGCTCCTATCCTACGAGCAGTACGTC. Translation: CASSLDTGKTPLLSYEQYV.

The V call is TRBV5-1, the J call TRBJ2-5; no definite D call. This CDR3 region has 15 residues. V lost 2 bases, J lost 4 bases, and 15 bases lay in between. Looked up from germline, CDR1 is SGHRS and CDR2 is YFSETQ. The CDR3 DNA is TGCGCCAGCAGCTTTACTCCTAAGACGGGAGAGACCCAGTACTTC. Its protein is CASSFTPKTGETQYF.

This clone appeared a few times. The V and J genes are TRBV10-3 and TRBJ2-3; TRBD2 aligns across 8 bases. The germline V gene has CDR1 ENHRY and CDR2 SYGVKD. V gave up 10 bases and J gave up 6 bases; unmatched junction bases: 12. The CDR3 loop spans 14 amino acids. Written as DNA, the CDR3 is TGTGCCAGTGGAACTAGCGGTGGGGGGGATACGCAGTATTTT. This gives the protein CASGTSGGGDTQYF.

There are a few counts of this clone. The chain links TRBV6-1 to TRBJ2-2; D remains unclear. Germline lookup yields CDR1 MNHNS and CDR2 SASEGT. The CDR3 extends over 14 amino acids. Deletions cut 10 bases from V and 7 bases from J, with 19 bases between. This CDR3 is CAISRSGKGGELFF. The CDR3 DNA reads TGTGCCATCTCCCGTTCTGGGAAGGGCGGGGAGCTGTTTTTT.

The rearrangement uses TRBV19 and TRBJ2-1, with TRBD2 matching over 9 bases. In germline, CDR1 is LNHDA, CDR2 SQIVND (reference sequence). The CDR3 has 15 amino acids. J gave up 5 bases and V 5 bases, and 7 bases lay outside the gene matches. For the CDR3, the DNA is TGTGCCAGTAGTTTGAGACTAGCGGCGCACAATGAGCAGTTCTTC. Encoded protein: CASSLRLAAHNEQFF.